Listed below are T cell receptor beta chains from one sample, sequenced in a study of T cell repertoires in cytomegalovirus infection. TCRdb processed the reads anew with MiXCR; each CDR3 protein has one entry. The sample consists of fewer than 550,000 distinct CDR3 sequences, approximately 32% of them appearing once. Sequencing used PBMCs. These receptors came from a human donor in good health (CMV status not recorded). Some clones in this sample may be carry-over from other donors' samples. Each CDR3 is given with its conserved first and last residue.

V: TRBV2
CDR3: CASLLLRSPTYEQYF

V: TRBV4-1
CDR3: CASSQSTGESPLHF

V: TRBV4-3
CDR3: CASSQDMDSQETQYF

V: TRBV6-2/TRBV6-3
CDR3: CASSYTGLSGNTIYF

V: TRBV18
CDR3: CASSQLADTNTGELFF

V: TRBV7-2
CDR3: CASSLGLAKEQFF

V: TRBV3-1
CDR3: CASSLTAYNSPLHF

V: TRBV2
CDR3: CASGGDRGFYNEQFF

V: TRBV12-3/TRBV12-4
CDR3: CASSPRGSGGIYEQYF

V: TRBV19
CDR3: CASRLAGVPTDTQYF

V: TRBV2
CDR3: CASSGEADEKLFF